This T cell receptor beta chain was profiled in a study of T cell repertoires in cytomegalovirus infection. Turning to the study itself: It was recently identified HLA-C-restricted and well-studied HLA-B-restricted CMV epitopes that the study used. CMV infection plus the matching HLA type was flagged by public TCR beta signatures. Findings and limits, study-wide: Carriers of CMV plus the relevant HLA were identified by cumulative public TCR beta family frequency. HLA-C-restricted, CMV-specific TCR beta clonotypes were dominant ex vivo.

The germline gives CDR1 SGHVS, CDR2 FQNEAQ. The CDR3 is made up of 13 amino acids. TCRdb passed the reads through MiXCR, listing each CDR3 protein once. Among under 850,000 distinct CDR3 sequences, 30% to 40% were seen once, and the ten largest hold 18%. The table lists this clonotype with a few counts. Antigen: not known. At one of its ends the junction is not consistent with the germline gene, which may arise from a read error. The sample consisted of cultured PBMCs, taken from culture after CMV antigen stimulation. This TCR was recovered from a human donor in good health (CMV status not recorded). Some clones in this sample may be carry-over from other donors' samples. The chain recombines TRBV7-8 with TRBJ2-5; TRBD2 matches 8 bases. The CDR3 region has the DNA TGTGCCAGCAGCTCATTACTAGCGGCCCCGTCATGCTTC. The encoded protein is CASSSLLAAPSCF.